This TCR beta chain comes out of a study of vaccination and CD4 T cells after COVID-19. Overall study: Post-diagnosis, post-COVID samples were collected after a median approximately 91 days, ranging 35 to 161.

Sequenced with the Oncomine TCR Beta short-read assay was DNA taken from cultured CD4+ T cells. TCRdb re-called the PCR reads with MiXCR, one entry per CDR3 protein. The profile covers 4,500 to 5,500 distinct CDR3 sequences, with 41% appearing a single time and around 30% taken by the ten largest. As for this clonotype: Its antigen is unidentified.

Trimming at V came to 3 bases and at J to 12 bases, leaving 9 bases not matched to a gene. The CDR3 length is 15 residues. CDR1 and CDR2 (germline): SGHNT, YENEEA. Noted treatment: roughly ten-day PBMC culture with coronavirus spike peptide pools or control peptides (ViraFEST assay). Gathered ahead of the COVID-19 pandemic (2011-2018) were the CD4+ T cells of the unexposed donor. The sample comprised CD4+ T cells from blood, cultured in vitro. The chain is built from TRBV11-3 and TRBJ2-1; 12 bases match TRBD2. This TCR was recovered from a human donor in good health. CDR3 region: CASSLWTSGAQVQFF. The CDR3 DNA reads as TGTGCCAGCAGCTTGTGGACTAGCGGGGCGCAGGTGCAGTTCTTC.